The 25 T cell receptor beta chains in this list originate from one sample, sequenced in a study of technical replicates of blood from a few donors. Libraries were prepared by immunoSEQ multiplex PCR; TCRdb keeps only in-frame clonotypes and omits some of them. The table shows about 70,000 clones, with 91% occurring only once. The specimen sequenced was PBMCs. These receptor sequences come from a human donor in good health. Some clones in this sample may be carry-over from other donors' samples.

The chain uses TRBV7-2 and TRBJ1-6; D gene uncertain. The CDR3 is 15 amino acids. Trimming removed 7 bases from V and 4 bases from J, with 14 bases in between. The V gene's germline CDR1 is SGHTA and CDR2 FQGNSA. As DNA, the CDR3 is TGTGCCAGCAACCATATAAGGAGTTATAATTCACCCCTCCACTTT. Its protein product is CASNHIRSYNSPLHF.

The J gene is TRBJ1-1, the V gene TRBV5-1; D not resolved. There are 15 residues in the CDR3. Trimming took off 0 bases at V and 6 bases at J, with 15 bases between the two ends. Germline assignment: CDR1 SGHRS and CDR2 YFSETQ. The CDR3 sequence is CASSLGATPAPEAFF. The CDR3 DNA sequence: TGCGCCAGCAGCTTGGGGGCAACACCGGCACCTGAAGCTTTCTTT.

This chain uses TRBV7-9 with TRBJ1-3; no clear D. The CDR3 is made up of 15 amino acids. Trimming took 1 base from V and 0 from J, leaving 7 bases between them. Germline loops: CDR1 SEHNR, CDR2 FQNEAQ (reference sequence). The CDR3 DNA sequence: TGTGCCAGCAGCTTAGGAGGGAACTCTGGAAACACCATATATTTT. This sequence encodes CASSLGGNSGNTIYF.

The V and J genes are TRBV2 and TRBJ2-5; 12 nucleotides align to TRBD2. Per germline, CDR1 SNHLY and CDR2 FYNNEI. CDR3 length: 14 amino acids. The V segment lost 8 bases and the J segment 4 bases; nucleotides outside the gene matches: 5. The CDR3 DNA reads as TGTGCCAGCTCTAGCGGGGGGGCAGGAGAGACCCAGTACTTC. Translated, it gives CASSSGGAGETQYF.

The chain is built from TRBV6-5 and TRBJ2-7; 8 nucleotides match TRBD1. The CDR3 loop spans 15 amino acids. Germline CDR1 and CDR2: MNHEY and SVGAGI. V trimming: 0 bases; J trimming: 4 bases; junction bases outside the gene matches: 5. The CDR3 sequence is CASSYSYRGVYEQYF. The CDR3 bases are TGTGCCAGCAGTTACTCGTACAGGGGGGTGTACGAGCAGTACTTC.

This clone was seen a few times. The chain carries TRBV20-1 and TRBJ2-2; D is unclear. The V and J ends lost 8 bases and 7 bases respectively, with 11 bases between them. The germline CDR1 and CDR2 sequences are DFQATT and SNEGSKA (reference sequence). The length of the CDR3 is 11 residues. In DNA, the CDR3 is TGCAGTATCAGACTCGACGGGGAGCTGTTTTTT. It translates to CSIRLDGELFF.

The chain links TRBV19 to TRBJ1-1; 10 nucleotides line up with TRBD1. V lost 1 base to trimming and J lost 1 base; unmatched junction nucleotides: 0. Germline values: CDR1 LNHDA, CDR2 SQIVND (reference sequence). The CDR3 runs to 15 residues. CDR3: CASSIGTGGNTEAFF. CDR3 bases: TGTGCCAGTAGTATAGGGACAGGGGGGAACACTGAAGCTTTCTTT.

The rearrangement joins TRBV5-1 to TRBJ2-7; a possible D gene is TRBD1 (6 bases). V lost 0 bases, J lost 2 bases, and 9 bases lay in between. This CDR3 region has 14 residues. The germline V gene has CDR1 SGHRS and CDR2 YFSETQ. In DNA form, the CDR3 reads TGCGCCAGCAGCTTGGACAGGGATGCCTACGAGCAGTACTTC. Translation: CASSLDRDAYEQYF.

The chain couples TRBV9 to TRBJ2-2; possible D gene TRBD2, 6 bases. Germline CDR1 reads SGDLS; CDR2 reads YYNGEE. The CDR3 is 16 residues long. V dropped 3 bases and J dropped 4 bases, with 16 bases sitting between them. The CDR3 reads CASSAQSGLSTGELFF. In DNA form, the CDR3 reads TGTGCCAGCAGCGCGCAATCGGGACTTTCCACCGGGGAGCTGTTTTTT.

The chain joins TRBV4-3 to TRBJ1-4; 12 bases map to TRBD1. This CDR3 has 16 amino acids. V lost 0 bases and J lost 5; bases outside the gene matches: 1. The V gene's germline CDR1 is LGHNA and CDR2 YSLEER. This CDR3 is CASSQDGTGGNEKLFF. The CDR3 DNA reads as TGCGCCAGCAGCCAAGATGGGACAGGGGGCAATGAAAAACTGTTTTTT.

The chain carries TRBV7-2 and TRBJ1-5; D gene ambiguous. This CDR3 region has 14 residues. With 2 bases removed from V and 6 bases from J, the gap between germline ends came to 11 bases. From germline, CDR1 is SGHTA and CDR2 FQGNSA. CDR3 nucleotides: TGTGCCAGCAGCTTATCGGCGGGCTCTCAGCCCCAGCATTTT. Translating it yields CASSLSAGSQPQHF.

V and J are TRBV18 and TRBJ1-2, with D unresolved. V was cut by 2 bases and J by 5 bases, with 9 bases left in between. Germline V gene data show CDR1 as KGHSH and CDR2 as LQKENI. The length of the CDR3 is 13 residues. CDR3 nucleotides: TGTGCCAGCTCACCAGGCAGTCCTTATGGCTACACCTTC. Translating it yields CASSPGSPYGYTF.

This chain joins TRBV9 and TRBJ2-1, with 8 bases matching TRBD2. CDR1 SGDLS and CDR2 YYNGEE come from the germline V gene. The CDR3 has 15 amino acids. V dropped 4 bases and J dropped 6; count of bases not matched to a gene: 9. The CDR3: CASSPGTSHGNEQFF. The CDR3 DNA reads as TGTGCCAGCAGCCCCGGGACTAGTCATGGCAATGAGCAGTTCTTC. The full variable domain, rest sourced from reference TRBV9 and TRBJ2-1, is DSGVTQTPKHLITATGQRVTLRCSPRSGDLSVYWYQQSLDQGLQFLIQYYNGEERAKGNILERFSAQQFPDLHSELNLSSLELGDSALYFCASSPGTSHGNEQFFGPGTRLTVL.

This clone came up a few times. The chain employs TRBV5-8 and TRBJ2-6; TRBD1 aligns across 8 bases. The length of the CDR3 is 16 residues. J was trimmed by 5 bases and V by 2 bases; bases with no gene match: 6. From germline, CDR1 is SGHTS and CDR2 YDEGEE. The CDR3: CASSLITGGWANVLTF. The CDR3, as DNA: TGTGCCAGCAGCTTAATCACAGGGGGATGGGCCAACGTCCTGACTTTC.

The V call is TRBV19, the J call TRBJ2-7; D perhaps matches TRBD2 (5 bases). CDR3 length equals 13 residues. V dropped 7 bases and J dropped 0 bases, with 10 bases sitting between them. Germline-derived CDR1 and CDR2 are LNHDA and SQIVND (reference sequence). The CDR3 spells CASTGTYSYEQYF. Here the CDR3 DNA reads TGTGCCAGTACGGGAACGTACTCCTACGAGCAGTACTTC.

J is TRBJ1-4 and V is TRBV6-5, with 7 bases fitting TRBD1. CDR1 and CDR2 (germline): MNHEY, SVGAGI. With 0 bases clipped from V and 5 bases from J, the junction kept 6 bases outside the gene matches. The CDR3 totals 16 residues. In nucleotides, the CDR3 is TGTGCCAGCAGTTACTCCTCGACAGGGCGAAATGAAAAACTGTTTTTT. Translated: CASSYSSTGRNEKLFF.

This clone was observed a single time. J is TRBJ2-7 and V is TRBV10-3; TRBD1 aligns across 8 bases. The V gene end was trimmed by 10 bases and the J gene end by 3 bases; junction bases not matched to a gene: 5. Germline CDR1 reads ENHRY; CDR2 reads SYGVKD. The CDR3 is 12 residues long. CDR3 in amino acids: CATQDRDYEQYF. In nucleotides, the CDR3 is TGTGCCACCCAGGACAGGGACTACGAGCAGTACTTC.

The V call is TRBV13, the J call TRBJ2-1, with D tentatively TRBD1 (5 bases). The germline gives CDR1 PRHDT, CDR2 FYEKMQ (reference sequence). The CDR3 runs 12 residues. Trimming stripped 5 bases from V and 16 bases from J, with 18 bases between. CDR3 coding DNA: TGTGCCAGCAGCCCGGACACAGGAGTTGGATTCTTC. It is translated as CASSPDTGVGFF.

This clone was found once. The chain is built from TRBV15 and TRBJ2-7, with D unresolved. V lost 0 bases and J lost 6, with 12 bases in between. This CDR3 contains 14 residues. Germline V gives CDR1 LNHNV, CDR2 YYDKDF (reference sequence). The CDR3 bases are TGTGCCACCAGCAGAGATGGCAGTACCGCCGAGCAGTACTTC. As protein: CATSRDGSTAEQYF.

V gene TRBV4-2 combines with J gene TRBJ2-3, with 10 bases identical to TRBD2. This CDR3 comprises 17 residues. Trimming cost V 1 base and J 0 bases; bases outside gene matches: 4. The germline gives CDR1 LGHNA, CDR2 YNFKEQ. The CDR3: CASSQAGLADSTDTQYF. CDR3 DNA: TGTGCCAGCAGCCAAGCCGGACTAGCGGACAGCACAGATACGCAGTATTTT.

This rearrangement joins TRBV2 to TRBJ2-7, with 8 bases aligning to TRBD1. V lost 6 bases, J lost 5 bases, and 9 bases stayed unmatched. The germline CDR1 and CDR2 sequences are SNHLY and FYNNEI. The CDR3 runs 14 residues. The CDR3 DNA sequence: TGTGCCAGCAGAAGCCGGACAGGGATCAACGAGCAGTACTTC. Protein: CASRSRTGINEQYF. Variable domain in full (rest from reference TRBV2 and TRBJ2-7): EPEVTQTPSHQVTQMGQEVILRCVPISNHLYFYWYRQILGQKVEFLVSFYNNEISEKSEIFDDQFSVERPDGSNFTLKIRSTKLEDSAMYFCASRSRTGINEQYFGPGTRLTVT.

The chain recombines TRBV4-1 with TRBJ2-2; D is possibly TRBD2 (7 bases). The V end was cut by 6 bases, the J end by 6 bases, with 14 bases between. In germline, CDR1 is MGHRA, CDR2 YSYEKL. This CDR3 has 14 residues. This CDR3 is CASSRGASPGELFF. The CDR3 DNA is TGCGCCAGCAGTCGGGGGGCATCCCCCGGGGAGCTGTTTTTT.

The chain is built from TRBV7-9 and TRBJ1-1; D gene uncertain. Trimming left V 1 base short and J 1 base short, with 7 bases between. CDR1 and CDR2 from the germline V gene are SEHNR and FQNEAQ (reference sequence). CDR3 length: 14 residues. CDR3 in amino acids: CASSLEGRNTEAFF. The CDR3 nucleotides read TGTGCCAGCAGCTTAGAAGGGAGGAACACTGAAGCTTTCTTT.

In its sample, this clone was seen a few times. This rearrangement joins TRBV30 to TRBJ1-1; D is uncertain. This CDR3 has 12 residues. Germline values: CDR1 GTSNPN, CDR2 SVGIG (reference sequence). With 8 bases removed from V and 1 base from J, the gap between germline ends came to 11 bases. The CDR3: CAGDRENTEAFF. CDR3 DNA sequence: TGTGCCGGGGATCGGGAGAACACTGAAGCTTTCTTT.

The rearrangement uses TRBV6-4 and TRBJ2-3; 9 bases are shared with TRBD2. Trimming at V came to 0 bases and at J to 0 bases, leaving 1 base not matched to a gene. Germline V gene lookup returns CDR1 MRHNA and CDR2 SNTAGT. The CDR3 spans 16 residues. CDR3 DNA: TGTGCCAGCAGTGACTCGGGACTAGCCAGCACAGATACGCAGTATTTT. This codes for CASSDSGLASTDTQYF.